This T cell receptor (beta chain) was retrieved from a study of T cell responses to AZD1222 COVID-19 vaccine. Trimming took 1 base from V and 3 from J; bases not matched to a gene: 5. The germline gives CDR1 LGHDT, CDR2 YNNKEL (reference sequence). The CDR3 sequence is 18 residues long. Clones were sequenced by immunoSEQ multiplex PCR, and TCRdb holds only the in-frame ones, with some missing. The sample shows more than 95,000 clones, 89% of them seen only once. Here the sequenced sample was peripheral blood, taken on day 0 of AZD1222 vaccination. The sequence was collected from an adult in good health. V is TRBV3-1 (or the pseudogene TRBV3-2) and J is TRBJ2-3, with TRBD2 matching 15 bases. The CDR3: CASSQAGTSGGSTDTQYF. Written as DNA, the CDR3 is TGTGCCAGCAGCCAAGCCGGGACTAGCGGGGGGAGTACAGATACGCAGTATTTT.